The present T cell receptor (beta chain) was sequenced within a study of post-analysis software for immune sequencing data (dated by TCRdb to 2013 to 2016). Regarding the research as a whole: The recorded disease courses included relapsing-remitting, secondary progressive and progressive-relapsing multiple sclerosis, and some patients had no subtype annotation. A subset of samples was prepared in parallel using single-end sample barcoding, then pooled and co-amplified after Illumina adapter ligation. The multiple sclerosis patient repertoires were compared with ten to eleven previously published healthy control repertoires from donors aged roughly 6 to 27 years. Study-level results and caveats: Compared with controls, multiple sclerosis patients had significantly lower normalized Chao1 diversity, a finding suggesting substantial peripheral T-cell clonal expansion. Strong co-clustering of samples prepared in the same batch was shown by direct clustering with F measure, prompting a batch-effect correction. Roughly 5 TRBV segments, including TRBV5-6, TRBV5-1 and TRBV20-1, were significantly more frequent in patients than controls. The multiple sclerosis patient group was slightly younger than the control group.

TCR beta repertoires were profiled from peripheral blood of roughly 13 young patients with multiple sclerosis to demonstrate the VDJtools post-analysis software. The multiple sclerosis patients were children and adolescents ranging in age from roughly 6 to 15 years. The CDR3 runs 14 residues from the cysteine to the phenylalanine. Of the read, only the CDR3 DNA is kept; its 42 bases are in frame from base 1. CDR1 and CDR2 are drawn from the germline V gene (reference sequence): SEHNR, FQNEAQ. Library generation was performed with PCR. The sequencer was an Illumina HiSeq 2500. To reduce PCR and sequencing biases, unique molecular identifiers were incorporated into the TCR beta cDNA libraries. Roughly 0.5 million cDNA molecules were obtained per 1 to 10 million input T cells, so each molecule approximated one T cell. The patient libraries were prepared and sequenced with the same protocol used for the earlier healthy control dataset. Samples belonging to the same batch were prepared together, multiplexed and sequenced on a shared HiSeq lane. The study's own analysis went as follows. Raw barcoded reads were processed with MIGEC, discarding single-read molecular identifier groups before consensus assembly and CDR3 extraction. Clonotype tables were post-analysed with VDJtools, normalizing diversity by down-sampling all datasets to the smallest sample size. To correct batch-related cross-sample contamination, repertoire overlap clustering matched CDR3 amino acid sequences but not nucleotide sequences. TCRdb applied fastp at Q25 and MiXCR to the public reads, then kept only in-frame beta chains. Every entry covers one CDR3 protein and lists the most common genes and DNA from its rows. The V and J calls follow TCRdb's processing rather than the paper's. Present in this sample are more than 450,000 distinct CDR3 sequences, 30% to 40% of which were seen just once. The ten biggest clones cover about 6% of the sample.

On this clonotype itself: Which antigen it targets is not known. The sample holds no much larger clone one base away, and base qualities are not on file.

This clonotype was obtained from a girl aged 2 to 17 with multiple sclerosis. The rearranged segments are TRBV7-9 and TRBJ2-7, with no confidently assigned D gene. The assigned J gene may be wrong: the sequence end matches TRBJ2-5 better. What was sequenced was blood. Here the CDR3 is given as CASSSRNQEETQYF. In nucleotide form, the sequence is TGTGCCAGCAGCTCCCGGAACCAGGAAGAGACCCAGTACTTC.